Listed below are T cell receptor beta chains from one sample, sequenced in a study of T cells in localized non-small cell lung cancer. Sequencing was performed with immunoSEQ multiplex PCR; in TCRdb, only in-frame clones are kept and a portion is missing. The data contain 72,000 or so clones, approximately 87% of them singletons. This specimen consisted of peripheral blood, obtained before any cancer treatment. These receptors were collected from a male donor older than 55 with stage III squamous cell lung carcinoma. The CDR3 runs from the conserved cysteine through the conserved F or W. D genes are given only for firm matches. The size of a clone is reported for some rows only, either as once, few or many, or as a class for expanded clones.

abundance,d_gene,j_gene,v_gene,CDR3nt,CDR3aa
-,-,TRBJ2-7,TRBV6-1,TGTGCCAGCAGTCTGGAGGGGGTCGAGCAGTACTTC,CASSLEGVEQYF
-,TRBD1,TRBJ1-2,TRBV4-2,TGTGCCAGCAGCCCGAGCGAATTAGGACAGGCTGGCTACACCTTC,CASSPSELGQAGYTF
-,-,TRBJ1-5,TRBV5-6,TGTGCCAGCAGCGGTGGACACCTCAATCAGCCCCAGCATTTT,CASSGGHLNQPQHF
few,-,TRBJ1-5,TRBV5-6,TGTGCCAGCAGCCGGACGGGCAATCAGCCCCAGCATTTT,CASSRTGNQPQHF
-,-,TRBJ2-2,TRBV19,TGTGCCAGTAGTCGGCAACCAAACACCGGGGAGCTGTTTTTT,CASSRQPNTGELFF
once,-,TRBJ2-1,TRBV11-1,TGTGCCAGCGCCAGGCAGGATGAGCAGTTCTTC,CASARQDEQFF
-,-,TRBJ1-4,TRBV5-4,TGTGCCAGCAGCTTGATTGGACGTAATGAAAAACTGTTTTTT,CASSLIGRNEKLFF
few,-,TRBJ1-2,TRBV27,TGTGCCAGCAGTTTCAGCTACAACTATGGCTACACCTTC,CASSFSYNYGYTF
-,-,TRBJ2-3,TRBV11-1,TGTGCCAGCAGCTTCGTGCCTTCGCGAGATACGCAGTATTTT,CASSFVPSRDTQYF
-,-,TRBJ1-6,TRBV10-3,TGTGCCATCAGCGCCACAGGAGAAGATTCACCCCTCCACTTT,CAISATGEDSPLHF
-,TRBD2,TRBJ2-1,TRBV5-1,TGCGCCAGCAGCACTAGCGGGGGGACCAATGAGCAGTTCTTC,CASSTSGGTNEQFF
-,TRBD2,TRBJ2-5,TRBV7-2,TGTGCCAGCAGTCGGGGCCCGGGGGGTGAGACCCAGTACTTC,CASSRGPGGETQYF
-,-,TRBJ2-6,TRBV5-1,TGCGCCAGCAGCTTGGCCAGGATGGGGTCTGGGGCCAACGTCCTGACTTTC,CASSLARMGSGANVLTF
-,TRBD1,TRBJ2-2,TRBV19,TGTGCCAGTAGCCCGGACAGGGACCTCGGGGAGCTGTTTTTT,CASSPDRDLGELFF
-,TRBD2,TRBJ2-3,TRBV6-5,TGTGCCAGCAGCGAATCTAGCGGGGGGGTGGATACGCAGTATTTT,CASSESSGGVDTQYF
-,-,TRBJ1-1,TRBV11-2,TGTGCCAGCAGCCCCTCGTGGGGCACTGAAGCTTTCTTT,CASSPSWGTEAFF
-,-,TRBJ2-1,TRBV28,TGTGCCAGCAGTTGGGACGTCTACAATGAGCAGTTCTTC,CASSWDVYNEQFF
-,-,TRBJ1-3,TRBV30,TGTGCCTGGAGTCCGACTACTCGCTCTGGAAACACCATATATTTT,CAWSPTTRSGNTIYF
-,TRBD1,TRBJ2-2,TRBV19,TGTGCCAGTAGTATTTCAAGGGGGCGCGGGGAGCTGTTTTTT,CASSISRGRGELFF
once,-,TRBJ1-3,TRBV30,TGTGCCTGGAGTAGGCTCGCGAGCTCTGGAAACACCATATATTTT,CAWSRLASSGNTIYF